These 5 T cell receptor beta chains came from one sample sequenced in a study of T-cell reconstitution after alpha-beta-depleted transplantation in children. It was with unique molecular identifiers that the TCRbeta library was prepared. TCRdb itself ran the PCR reads through MiXCR, one entry per CDR3 protein. This sample has roughly 300,000 distinct CDR3 sequences, with over 8% found just once. The source material was PBMCs from the stem cell graft donor, sampled from the stem cell graft. These receptors all stem from a human donor who donated a stem cell graft to a child with SCID.

The chain combines TRBV5-1 with TRBJ1-1; 7 positions match TRBD1. CDR3 length equals 17 residues. Germline V CDR1 and CDR2: SGHRS, YFSETQ. After removal of 3 bases from V and 1 base from J, the junction contained 12 bases not matched to a gene. The CDR3 spells CASSSQTLRGGNTEAFF. The CDR3 DNA follows: TGCGCCAGCAGCTCCCAAACACTCAGGGGGGGGAACACTGAAGCTTTCTTT.

This chain connects TRBV6-5 to TRBJ1-1; tentative D call: TRBD1 (5 bases). Looked up from germline, CDR1 is MNHEY and CDR2 is SVGAGI. The CDR3 is 17 amino acids. The V end was cut by 2 bases, the J end by 0 bases, with 16 bases between. CDR3 bases: TGTGCCAGCAGTTACGAATCCGGGGGGATTTTGAACACTGAAGCTTTCTTT. Its protein is CASSYESGGILNTEAFF.

Only a few counts were recorded for this clonotype. The genes are TRBV10-3 and TRBJ2-4; D is ambiguous. CDR3 length: 11 amino acids. CDR1 is ENHRY and CDR2 is SYGVKD in the germline V gene. Trimming removed 10 bases from V and 5 bases from J, with 9 bases in between. The CDR3 is CATKTQNIQYF. CDR3 coding DNA: TGTGCCACTAAGACCCAAAACATTCAGTACTTC.

This clonotype was observed a few times. V usage is TRBV10-3 and J usage is TRBJ2-7; 9 bases are a match to TRBD1. The CDR3 covers 13 residues. V trimming: 6 bases; J trimming: 9 bases; junction bases outside the gene matches: 9. The germline gives CDR1 ENHRY, CDR2 SYGVKD. CDR3 in amino acids: CAIRDRGFEGQYF. The CDR3 DNA follows: TGTGCCATCAGGGACAGGGGCTTCGAGGGGCAGTACTTC.

This clonotype has a handful of counts. The chain uses TRBV6-1 and TRBJ1-1, with D hard to call. This CDR3 region has 14 residues. Germline CDR1 MNHNS, CDR2 SASEGT. Trimming took off 7 bases at V and 1 base at J, with 13 bases between the two ends. CDR3 DNA sequence: TGTGCCAGCACCCCAGGAGGACCGAACACTGAAGCTTTCTTT. This gives the protein CASTPGGPNTEAFF.